These 29 T cell receptor beta chains were sequenced from one sample in a study of glioma-infiltrating T cells. Amplification of TCR alpha and beta CDR3 regions from RNA used iRepertoire nested multiplex PCR. TCRdb processed the multiplex PCR reads anew with MiXCR; each CDR3 protein has one entry. The top ten hold 5.2% of the sample, which has about 180,000 distinct CDR3 sequences, around 40% seen once. The sequenced sample was glioma tissue, nonneoplastic brain tissue, or PBMCs (not recorded which). These TCRs come from a human donor with low-grade glioma or glioblastoma, undergoing nonglioma brain surgery, or in good health (not recorded which).

This chain connects TRBV18 to TRBJ2-1, with D unclear. The V and J ends lost 3 bases and 6 bases respectively, with 15 bases between them. This CDR3 contains 15 residues. Germline V gene data show CDR1 as KGHSH and CDR2 as LQKENI. CDR3 sequence (DNA): TGTGCCAGCTCACCTGGTATCGGTATATCCAATGAGCAGTTCTTC. Encoded protein: CASSPGIGISNEQFF.

The J gene is TRBJ2-5, the V gene TRBV2; D gene uncertain. Trimming shortened V by 1 base and J by 3 bases, and 15 bases separated the two germline ends. The length of the CDR3 is 16 residues. Germline CDR1 and CDR2: SNHLY and FYNNEI. The CDR3 bases are TGTGCCAGCAGTGAAGTATTGGGTCCTCTGAAAGAGACCCAGTACTTC. Amino acid sequence: CASSEVLGPLKETQYF.

This clonotype was counted ten times or more. The V call is TRBV20-1, the J call TRBJ2-3; 9 positions match TRBD2. The trim removed 5 bases at V and 2 bases at J, leaving 8 bases unmatched. The CDR3 covers 15 residues. The germline V gene has CDR1 DFQATT and CDR2 SNEGSKA (reference sequence). The CDR3 reads CSAYETSGNTDTQYF. CDR3 nucleotide sequence: TGCAGTGCTTACGAGACTAGCGGAAACACAGATACGCAGTATTTT.

The chain is built from TRBV18 and TRBJ2-1; the D gene is possibly TRBD1 (6 bases). The CDR3 totals 18 residues. Germline V CDR1 and CDR2: KGHSH, LQKENI. V was pared by 1 base and J by 2 bases, with 18 bases between. The CDR3 sequence is CASSPHHHGTWTYNEQFF. The CDR3 DNA is TGTGCCAGCTCACCACATCACCATGGGACATGGACCTACAATGAGCAGTTCTTC.

This clonotype has at least ten counts. The chain joins TRBV7-9 to TRBJ2-1; TRBD2 matches 12 bases. V shed 6 bases and J 10 bases; nucleotides not matched to a gene: 7. This CDR3 is 14 amino acids long. Per the germline V gene, CDR1 is SEHNR and CDR2 is FQNEAQ (reference sequence). The CDR3 spells CASSPSGRAREQFF. The CDR3 coding sequence is TGTGCCAGCAGTCCTAGCGGGAGGGCTCGGGAGCAGTTCTTC.

The chain has TRBV30 and TRBJ1-4; 7 bases are shared with TRBD1. V lost 3 bases and J lost 4; bases outside the gene matches: 2. Germline-derived CDR1 and CDR2 are GTSNPN and SVGIG (reference sequence). CDR3 size: 13 residues. The CDR3 is CAWRGDSNEKLFF. DNA of the CDR3: TGTGCCTGGAGGGGGGACAGTAATGAAAAACTGTTTTTT.

Concerning this clonotype: With a much larger clone just one base away, this may be a read error. V gene TRBV2 combines with J gene TRBJ2-1, with unresolved D. Germline V gene sequence: CDR1 SNHLY, CDR2 FYNNEI. The CDR3 contains 13 residues. CDR3 nucleotides: TGTGCCAGGAGTGTTTTAGTAGGCAATGAGCAGTTCTTC. This translates into CARSVLVGNEQFF.

About this clonotype: The junction differs from germline at one of its ends, possibly a read error. The gene calls are TRBV6-1 and TRBJ2-3, with a possible D match to TRBD1 (5 bases). The CDR3 has 12 residues. CDR1 is MNHNS, CDR2 SASEGT, per germline. DNA for the CDR3: TGTACCAGCAAAGCAACGACAGATACTCAGTATTTT. It specifies CTSKATTDTQYF.

The chain employs TRBV29-1 and TRBJ2-1; TRBD1 is a possible D gene (6 bases). Trimming shortened V by 7 bases and J by 9 bases, and 13 bases separated the two germline ends. Germline V gene data show CDR1 as SQVTM and CDR2 as ANQGSEA. This CDR3 contains 11 residues. The CDR3 DNA follows: TGCAGCGGAAAAGAAGGGGGTGAGCAGTTCTTC. Its translation: CSGKEGGEQFF.

The rearrangement joins TRBV6-1 to TRBJ2-7; TRBD1 might be the D (6 bases). CDR3 length: 15 residues. Germline CDR1 is MNHNS and CDR2 is SASEGT. The ends were cut back, 6 bases at V and 5 bases at J, with 20 bases in the middle. The CDR3 region has the DNA TGTGCCAGCAGATACGCAGGGGCCCCCGAGCACGAGCAGTACTTC. Its translation is CASRYAGAPEHEQYF.

This clonotype was observed a few times. The V and J genes are TRBV6-1 and TRBJ1-1, with D tentatively TRBD1 (6 bases). Trimming took off 5 bases at V and 5 bases at J, with 18 bases between the two ends. The V gene's germline CDR1 is MNHNS and CDR2 SASEGT. CDR3 length equals 15 residues. The CDR3 sequence: CASSFGGQESTEAFF. CDR3 nucleotides: TGTGCCAGCAGTTTCGGGGGGCAGGAAAGTACTGAAGCTTTCTTT.

Comment on this clonotype: A read error may produce the germline difference seen at one junction end. The chain joins TRBV7-9 to TRBJ1-5; D uncertain. There are 13 residues in the CDR3. Per the germline V gene, CDR1 is SEHNR and CDR2 is FQNEAQ (reference sequence). As DNA, the CDR3 is TGTGCCAGCAGCCCCGACTCGAATCAGCACCAGCATTTT. Residues: CASSPDSNQHQHF.

Worth noting for this clonotype: Since a much larger clone is just one base distant, this may be a read error. The chain employs TRBV2 and TRBJ1-1; D not certain. Germline CDR1 and CDR2: SNHLY and FYNNEI. The V gene lost 1 base and the J gene lost 4 bases, with 10 bases spanning the gap. The CDR3 has 14 amino acids. The CDR3 bases are TGTGCCAGCAGTGAAGGAAAAGACCTCACTGAAGCTTTCTTT. It codes for CASSEGKDLTEAFF.

This clonotype showed up many times. The V and J genes are TRBV28 and TRBJ2-7; D not resolved. The germline gives CDR1 MDHEN, CDR2 SYDVKM. The CDR3 contains 14 residues. Trimming removed 5 bases from V and 5 bases from J, with 16 bases in between. CDR3 nucleotides: TGTGCCAGCAGTACATCTACCTTGCATAACGAGCAGTACTTC. Residues: CASSTSTLHNEQYF.

This clonotype was observed a handful of times. A single base separates this from a much larger clone, so it may be a read error. The chain is built from TRBV19 and TRBJ2-1, with D unresolved. The V end was cut by 3 bases, the J end by 5 bases, with 11 bases between. Germline lookup yields CDR1 LNHDA and CDR2 SQIVND (reference sequence). This CDR3 is built from 14 residues. The CDR3: CASSIPWAHNEQFF. DNA for the CDR3: TGTGCCAGTAGTATTCCCTGGGCCCACAATGAGCAGTTCTTC.

The chain carries TRBV28 and TRBJ2-7; a possible D gene is TRBD1 (5 bases). There are 14 residues in the CDR3. From germline, CDR1 is MDHEN and CDR2 SYDVKM. V lost 6 bases and J lost 4, with 16 bases in between. Here the CDR3 DNA reads TGTGCCAGCAGCCCCATACAGGAGATATACGAGCAGTACTTC. The encoded protein is CASSPIQEIYEQYF.

With respect to this clonotype: A read error may be the cause here, since a much bigger clone is one base away. This chain uses TRBV7-9 with TRBJ1-1; D is ambiguous. The CDR3 covers 14 residues. V lost 7 bases and J 1 base, leaving 13 bases between the germline ends. Looked up from germline, CDR1 is SEHNR and CDR2 is FQNEAQ (reference sequence). The CDR3 coding sequence is TGTGCCAGCATCAAAGACATAACGAACACTGAAGCTTTCTTT. It codes for CASIKDITNTEAFF.

Remarks on this clonotype: One end of the junction fails to match germline, which may point to a read error. The V call is TRBV18, the J call TRBJ1-1; D call uncertain. This CDR3 has 16 amino acids. CDR1 is KGHSH, CDR2 LQKENI, per germline. CDR3 DNA: TGTGCCAGCTCACCCGATTCGTACGGAATGAACACTGAAGCTTTATTT. Translation: CASSPDSYGMNTEALF.

Details on this clonotype: This may be a read error, as it is one base from a much larger clone. The CDR3 ends on some other residue instead of the conserved phenylalanine or tryptophan, so this is likely a read error. The CDR3 reads CASRGQLNQPQHL. The CDR3 bases are TGTGCCAGCAGGGGACAGCTCAATCAGCCCCAGCATTTA. The chain combines TRBV6-1 with TRBJ1-5; TRBD1 matches at 7 bases. Per the germline V gene, CDR1 is MNHNS and CDR2 is SASEGT. The CDR3 extends over 13 amino acids. V lost 6 bases to trimming and J lost 3 bases; unmatched junction nucleotides: 2.

A remark on this clonotype: A single base separates this from a much larger clone, so it may be a read error. The chain uses TRBV29-1 and TRBJ2-5, with D maybe TRBD2 (6 bases). The CDR3 has 14 residues. Germline CDR1 reads SQVTM; CDR2 reads ANQGSEA. The ends were cut back, 1 base at V and 5 bases at J, with 14 bases in the middle. CDR3 amino acids: CSVEVGTVRETQYF. CDR3 sequence (DNA): TGCAGCGTTGAAGTGGGGACTGTGCGTGAGACCCAGTACTTC.

This rearrangement joins TRBV29-1 to TRBJ1-2, with TRBD1 matching over 11 bases. J gave up 6 bases and V 6 bases, and 9 bases lay outside the gene matches. Germline CDR1 SQVTM, CDR2 ANQGSEA. The CDR3 has 14 amino acids. The CDR3 is CSVSLMDRGHGYTF. The CDR3 DNA is TGCAGCGTATCCCTTATGGACAGGGGGCATGGCTACACCTTC.

Notes on this clonotype: A read error may be the cause here, since a much bigger clone is one base away. The CDR3 DNA is TGTGCCACCAATGGGGGAGGTGGCCAGCCCCAGCATTTT. It encodes CATNGGGGQPQHF. The genes are TRBV24-1 and TRBJ1-5; TRBD1 might be the D (5 bases). With 8 bases removed from V and 7 bases from J, the gap between germline ends came to 14 bases. The V gene's germline CDR1 is KGHDR and CDR2 SFDVKD. The CDR3 is made up of 13 amino acids.

Concerning this clonotype itself: A read error may produce the germline difference seen at one junction end. The chain has TRBV27 and TRBJ1-2; D is undetermined. CDR3 length: 15 residues. CDR1 is MNHEY, CDR2 SMNVEV, per germline (reference sequence). Here the CDR3 reads CASSRHDRVDYGYTF. For the CDR3, the DNA is TGTGCCAGCAGCCGACACGACCGGGTGGACTACGGCTACACCTTC.

Note on this clonotype: A much bigger clone sits one base away, suggesting this may be a read error. The chain recombines TRBV20-1 with TRBJ2-1; 11 bases agree with TRBD1. V gave up 6 bases and J gave up 9 bases; unmatched junction bases: 10. The CDR3 is 14 amino acids. Germline V gene sequence: CDR1 DFQATT, CDR2 SNEGSKA (reference sequence). This chain's CDR3 is CSAHGTGGAREQFF. The CDR3, as DNA: TGCAGTGCCCACGGGACAGGGGGTGCACGTGAGCAGTTCTTC.

A remark on this clonotype: This could be a read error, since a much larger clone is one nucleotide away. The CDR3 loop is CATWGAVINQPQHF. In DNA form, the CDR3 reads TGTGCCACCTGGGGGGCAGTTATCAATCAGCCCCAGCATTTT. The V call is TRBV10-3, the J call TRBJ1-5, with TRBD1 as a possible D gene (6 bases). The V gene lost 10 bases and the J gene lost 3 bases, with 16 bases spanning the gap. Germline V gene lookup returns CDR1 ENHRY and CDR2 SYGVKD. The CDR3 is 14 amino acids.

This clonotype was observed a single time. Since a much larger clone is just one base distant, this may be a read error. CDR3 nucleotides: TGTGCCGGTACGCGGGGGAGATTGAACACTGAAGCTTTCTTT. Its translation is CAGTRGRLNTEAFF. The V and J genes are TRBV19 and TRBJ1-1; TRBD1 is a possible D gene (5 bases). CDR1 is LNHDA and CDR2 is SQIVND in the germline V gene (reference sequence). The length of the CDR3 is 14 residues. Trimming removed 11 bases at V and 0 bases at J, with 16 bases between. The full variable domain, in which reference TRBV19 and TRBJ1-1 provide the parts outside the CDR3, is DGGITQSPKYLFRKEGQNVTLSCEQNLNHDAMYWYRQDPGQGLRLIYYSQIVNDFQKGDIAEGYSVSREKKESFPLTVTSAQKNPTAFYLCAGTRGRLNTEAFFGQGTRLTVV.

For this clonotype: A clone one base away is much larger, so this may be a read error. V and J are TRBV27 and TRBJ2-1; D possibly matches TRBD1 or TRBD2 (5 bases each). CDR1 and CDR2 (germline): MNHEY, SMNVEV (reference sequence). CDR3 length: 14 amino acids. CDR3 protein: CAGSAGGRNNEQFF. The CDR3 DNA reads as TGTGCCGGCAGTGCTGGGGGAAGGAACAATGAGCAGTTCTTC.

This clonotype was found a few times. The rearrangement links TRBV29-1 to TRBJ2-5, with D hard to call. Deletions cut 3 bases from V and 4 bases from J, with 6 bases between. This CDR3 region has 11 residues. CDR1 SQVTM and CDR2 ANQGSEA come from the germline V gene. CDR3 amino acids: CSVDPGETQYF. The CDR3 region has the DNA TGCAGCGTTGATCCGGGAGAGACCCAGTACTTC.

As to this clonotype: Given a much more abundant clone one base away, this may be a read error. This chain's CDR3 is CSSRLAAGGAYEQYF. CDR3 in DNA: TGCAGTTCTAGACTGGCAGCGGGAGGTGCCTACGAGCAGTACTTC. The chain combines TRBV20-1 with TRBJ2-7, with TRBD2 identical over 9 bases. The germline CDR1 and CDR2 sequences are DFQATT and SNEGSKA (reference sequence). The CDR3 consists of 15 residues.